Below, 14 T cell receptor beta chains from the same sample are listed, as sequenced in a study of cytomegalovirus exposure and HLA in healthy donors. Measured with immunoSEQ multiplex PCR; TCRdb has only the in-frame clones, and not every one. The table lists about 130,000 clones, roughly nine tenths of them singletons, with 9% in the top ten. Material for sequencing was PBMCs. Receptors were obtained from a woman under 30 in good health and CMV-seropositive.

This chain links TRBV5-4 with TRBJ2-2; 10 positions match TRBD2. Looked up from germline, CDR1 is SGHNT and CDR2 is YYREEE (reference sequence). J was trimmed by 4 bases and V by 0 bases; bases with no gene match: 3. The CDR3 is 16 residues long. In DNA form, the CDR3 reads TGTGCCAGCAGCTTGGATCCTAGCGGGAGCACCGGGGAGCTGTTTTTT. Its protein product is CASSLDPSGSTGELFF.

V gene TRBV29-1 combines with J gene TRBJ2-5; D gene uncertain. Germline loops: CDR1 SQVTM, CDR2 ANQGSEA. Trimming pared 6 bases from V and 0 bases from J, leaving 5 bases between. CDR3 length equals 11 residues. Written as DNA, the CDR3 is TGCAGCGTCTCGTACCAAGAGACCCAGTACTTC. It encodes CSVSYQETQYF.

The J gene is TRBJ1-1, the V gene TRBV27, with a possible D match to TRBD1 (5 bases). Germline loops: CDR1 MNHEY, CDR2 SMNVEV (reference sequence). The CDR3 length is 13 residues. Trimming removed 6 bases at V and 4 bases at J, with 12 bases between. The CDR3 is CASSQGFGTEAFF. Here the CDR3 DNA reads TGTGCCAGCAGCCAGGGCTTCGGCACTGAAGCTTTCTTT.

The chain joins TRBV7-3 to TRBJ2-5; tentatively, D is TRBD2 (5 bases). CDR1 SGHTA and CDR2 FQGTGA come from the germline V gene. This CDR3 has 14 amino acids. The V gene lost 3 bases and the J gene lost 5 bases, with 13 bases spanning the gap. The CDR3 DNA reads TGTGCCAGCAGCTTCGGCCCGACGGGGGAGACCCAGTACTTC. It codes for CASSFGPTGETQYF.

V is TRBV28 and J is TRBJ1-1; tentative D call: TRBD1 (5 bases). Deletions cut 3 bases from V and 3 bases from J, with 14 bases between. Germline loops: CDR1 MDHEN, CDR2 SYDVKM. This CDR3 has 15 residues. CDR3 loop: CASSFRVQDDTEAFF. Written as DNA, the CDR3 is TGTGCCAGCAGTTTTAGGGTACAGGATGACACTGAAGCTTTCTTT.

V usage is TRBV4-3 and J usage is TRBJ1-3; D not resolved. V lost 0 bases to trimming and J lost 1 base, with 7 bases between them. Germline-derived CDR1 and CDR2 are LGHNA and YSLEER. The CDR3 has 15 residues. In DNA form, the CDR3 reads TGCGCCAGCAGCCAAGAAAATCAATCTGGAAACACCATATATTTT. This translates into CASSQENQSGNTIYF.

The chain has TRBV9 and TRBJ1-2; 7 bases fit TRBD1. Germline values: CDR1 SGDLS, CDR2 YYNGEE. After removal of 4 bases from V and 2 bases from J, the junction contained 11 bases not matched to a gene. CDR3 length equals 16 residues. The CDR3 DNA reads TGTGCCAGCAGCTTAGGAGACAGGGTGCCCAACTATGGCTACACCTTC. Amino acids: CASSLGDRVPNYGYTF.

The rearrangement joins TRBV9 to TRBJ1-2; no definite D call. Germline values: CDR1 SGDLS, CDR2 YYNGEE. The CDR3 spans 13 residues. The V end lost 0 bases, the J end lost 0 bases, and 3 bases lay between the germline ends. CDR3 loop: CASSVDTNYGYTF. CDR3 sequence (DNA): TGTGCCAGCAGCGTAGACACTAACTATGGCTACACCTTC.

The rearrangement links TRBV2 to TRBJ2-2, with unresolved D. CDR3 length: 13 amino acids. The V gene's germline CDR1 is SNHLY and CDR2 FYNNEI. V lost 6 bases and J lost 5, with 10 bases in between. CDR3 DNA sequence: TGTGCCAGCAGGGCGGTAGGAACCGGGGAGCTGTTTTTT. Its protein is CASRAVGTGELFF. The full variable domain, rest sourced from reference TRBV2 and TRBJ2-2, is EPEVTQTPSHQVTQMGQEVILRCVPISNHLYFYWYRQILGQKVEFLVSFYNNEISEKSEIFDDQFSVERPDGSNFTLKIRSTKLEDSAMYFCASRAVGTGELFFGEGSRLTVL.

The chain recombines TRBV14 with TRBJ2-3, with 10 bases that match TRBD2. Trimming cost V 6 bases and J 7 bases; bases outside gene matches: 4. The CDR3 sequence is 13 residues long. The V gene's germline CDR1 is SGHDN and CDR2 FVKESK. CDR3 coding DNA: TGTGCCAGCAGACCTAGCGGGGGTTATACGCAGTATTTT. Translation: CASRPSGGYTQYF.

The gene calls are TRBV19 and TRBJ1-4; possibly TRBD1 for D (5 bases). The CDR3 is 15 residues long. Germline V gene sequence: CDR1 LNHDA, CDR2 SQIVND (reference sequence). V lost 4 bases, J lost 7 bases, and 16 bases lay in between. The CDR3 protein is CASSKSDSFSEKLFF. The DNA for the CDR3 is TGTGCCAGTAGTAAATCTGACAGCTTCAGTGAAAAACTGTTTTTT.

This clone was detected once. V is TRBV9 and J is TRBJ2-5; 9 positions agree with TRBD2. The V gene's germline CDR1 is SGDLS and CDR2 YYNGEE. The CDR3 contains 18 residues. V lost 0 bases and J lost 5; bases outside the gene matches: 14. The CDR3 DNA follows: TGTGCCAGCAGCGTAGCTCCAGGCGGGGGGGCCGTGGCTGAGACCCAGTACTTC. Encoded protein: CASSVAPGGGAVAETQYF.

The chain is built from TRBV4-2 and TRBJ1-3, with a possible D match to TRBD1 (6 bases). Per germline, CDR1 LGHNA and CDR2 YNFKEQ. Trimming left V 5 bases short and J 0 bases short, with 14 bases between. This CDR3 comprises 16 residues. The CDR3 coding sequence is TGTGCCAGCAGCGAGGGGGGGACTAGCTCTGGAAACACCATATATTTT. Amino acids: CASSEGGTSSGNTIYF.

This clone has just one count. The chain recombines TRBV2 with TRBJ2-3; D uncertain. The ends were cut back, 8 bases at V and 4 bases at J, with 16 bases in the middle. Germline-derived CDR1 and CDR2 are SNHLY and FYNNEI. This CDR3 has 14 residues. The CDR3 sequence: CASDLGDGPDTQYF. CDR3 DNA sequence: TGTGCCAGCGACCTAGGAGATGGCCCAGATACGCAGTATTTT.